This T cell receptor beta chain was recorded in a study of shared clonotypes between healthy human individuals. Study details: The composition of the donors was a couple of women and three men aged 18 to 49.

The data were produced by immunoSEQ multiplex PCR, yet TCRdb's version contains in-frame clones alone and is incomplete. The table includes roughly 700,000 clones, approximately 74% detected once. J gave up 5 bases and V 6 bases, and 7 bases lay outside the gene matches. The CDR3 is 14 amino acids. The V gene's germline CDR1 is SGHRS and CDR2 YFSETQ. Study-level findings and limits: Compared with clonotypes that all four donors shared, non-shared clonotypes had lower generation probabilities. Rarefaction analysis demonstrated incomplete sorted-subset sequencing notwithstanding large depth.

Of note for this clone: Antigen specificity is unknown.

The source is a woman aged 25-40 years in good health. The specimen sequenced was memory CD4+ T cells sorted from blood. Subset specified: CD45RA-negative fraction. The rearrangement uses TRBV5-1 and TRBJ2-5; TRBD2 agrees at 10 bases. CDR3: CASKELAGVETQYF. The CDR3 nucleotides read TGCGCCAGCAAGGAGCTAGCGGGAGTCGAGACCCAGTACTTC. The full variable domain, completed using reference TRBV5-1 and TRBJ2-5, is KAGVTQTPRYLIKTRGQQVTLSCSPISGHRSVSWYQQTPGQGLQFLFEYFSETQRNKGNFPGRFSGRQFSNSRSEMNVSTLELGDSALYLCASKELAGVETQYFGPGTRLLVL.